This TCR beta chain derives from a study of T-cell reconstitution after alpha-beta-depleted transplantation in children. The TCRbeta library was prepared with unique molecular identifiers. TCRdb re-called the PCR reads with MiXCR, one entry per CDR3 protein. The sample includes 670,000 or so distinct CDR3 sequences, 13% of them seen just once. This clonotype was recorded many times. Relative to the germline gene, one junction end is altered; a read error may explain this. The V gene's germline CDR1 is SQVTM and CDR2 ANQGSEA. The CDR3 runs 13 residues. Sequenced here: PBMCs, sampled before TCRalphabeta/CD19-depleted stem cell transplant. The chain joins TRBV29-1 to TRBJ2-7; 7 bases agree with TRBD2. The receptor comes from a girl aged 2 to 9 with congenital amegakaryocytic thrombocytopenia, due to receive a stem cell transplant. Written as DNA, the CDR3 is TGCAGCGTTCGGGGGGACCCCTCCGACGAGCAGTACTTC. This encodes CSVRGDPSDEQYF.